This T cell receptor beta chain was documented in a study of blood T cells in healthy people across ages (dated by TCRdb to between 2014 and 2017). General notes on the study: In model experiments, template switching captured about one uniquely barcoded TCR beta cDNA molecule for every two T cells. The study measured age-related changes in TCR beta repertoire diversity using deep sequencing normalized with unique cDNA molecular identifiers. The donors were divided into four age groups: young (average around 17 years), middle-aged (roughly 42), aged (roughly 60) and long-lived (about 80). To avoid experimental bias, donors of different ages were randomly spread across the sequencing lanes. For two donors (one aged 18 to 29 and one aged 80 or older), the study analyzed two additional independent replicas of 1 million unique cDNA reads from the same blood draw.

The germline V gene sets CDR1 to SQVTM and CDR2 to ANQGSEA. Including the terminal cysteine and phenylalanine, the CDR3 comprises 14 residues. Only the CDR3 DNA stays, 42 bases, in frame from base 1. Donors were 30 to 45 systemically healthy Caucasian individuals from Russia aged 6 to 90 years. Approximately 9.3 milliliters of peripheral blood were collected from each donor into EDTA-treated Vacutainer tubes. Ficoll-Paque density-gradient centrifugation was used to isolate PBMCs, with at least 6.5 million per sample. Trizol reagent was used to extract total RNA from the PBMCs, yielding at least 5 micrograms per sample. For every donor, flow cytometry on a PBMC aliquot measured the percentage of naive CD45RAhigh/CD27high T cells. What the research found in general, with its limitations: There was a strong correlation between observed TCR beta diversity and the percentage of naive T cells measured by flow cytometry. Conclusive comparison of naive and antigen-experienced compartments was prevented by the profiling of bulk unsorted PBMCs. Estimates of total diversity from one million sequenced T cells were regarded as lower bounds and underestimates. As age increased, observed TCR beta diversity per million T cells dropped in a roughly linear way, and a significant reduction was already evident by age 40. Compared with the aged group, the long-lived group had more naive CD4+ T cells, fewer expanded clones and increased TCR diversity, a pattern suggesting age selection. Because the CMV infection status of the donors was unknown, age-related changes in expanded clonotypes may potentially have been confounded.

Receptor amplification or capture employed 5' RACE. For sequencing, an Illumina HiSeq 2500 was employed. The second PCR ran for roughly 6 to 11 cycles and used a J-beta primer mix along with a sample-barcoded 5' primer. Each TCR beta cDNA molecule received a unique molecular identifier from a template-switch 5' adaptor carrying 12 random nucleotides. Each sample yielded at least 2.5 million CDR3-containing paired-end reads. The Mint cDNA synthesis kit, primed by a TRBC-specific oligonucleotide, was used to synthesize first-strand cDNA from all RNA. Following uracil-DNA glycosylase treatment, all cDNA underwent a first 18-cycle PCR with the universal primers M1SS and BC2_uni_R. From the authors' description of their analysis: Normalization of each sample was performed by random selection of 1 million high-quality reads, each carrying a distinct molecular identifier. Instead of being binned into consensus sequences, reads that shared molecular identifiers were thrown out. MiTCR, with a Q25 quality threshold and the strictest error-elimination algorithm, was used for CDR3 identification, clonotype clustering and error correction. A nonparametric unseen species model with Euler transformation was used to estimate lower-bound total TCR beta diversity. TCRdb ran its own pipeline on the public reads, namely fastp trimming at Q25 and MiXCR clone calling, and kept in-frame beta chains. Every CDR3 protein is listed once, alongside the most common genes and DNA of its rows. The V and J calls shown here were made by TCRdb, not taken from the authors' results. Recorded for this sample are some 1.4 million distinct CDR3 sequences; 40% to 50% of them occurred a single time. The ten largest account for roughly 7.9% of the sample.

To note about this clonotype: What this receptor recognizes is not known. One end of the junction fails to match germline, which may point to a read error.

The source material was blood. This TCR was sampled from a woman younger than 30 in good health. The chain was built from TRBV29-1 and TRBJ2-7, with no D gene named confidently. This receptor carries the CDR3 CGVEAGGATYEQYF. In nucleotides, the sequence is TGCGGCGTTGAAGCTGGCGGCGCCACCTACGAGCAGTACTTC.